A single sample gave rise to the 32 T cell receptor beta chains below, sequenced in a study of early T cells in non-severe SARS-CoV-2 infection. Via MiXCR, TCRdb re-called the 5' RACE reads, giving one row per CDR3 protein. The sample carries approximately 70,000 distinct CDR3 sequences, about an eighth recorded once. The sample taken for sequencing was whole blood. These receptors were collected from an adult who was a healthcare worker with PCR-confirmed SARS-CoV-2 infection or an uninfected control (not recorded which).

The chain is built from TRBV14 and TRBJ2-2; TRBD1 aligns across 7 bases. Trimming took 4 bases from V and 4 from J; bases not matched to a gene: 6. CDR3 length: 15 residues. Per germline, CDR1 SGHDN and CDR2 FVKESK. This CDR3 reads CASSLGQSFTGELFF. DNA for the CDR3: TGTGCCAGCAGCCTGGGACAGTCGTTCACCGGGGAGCTGTTTTTT. Supplemented by reference TRBV14 and TRBJ2-2, the full variable domain reads EAGVTQFPSHSVIEKGQTVTLRCDPISGHDNLYWYRRVMGKEIKFLLHFVKESKQDESGMPNNRFLAERTGGTYSTLKVQPAELEDSGVYFCASSLGQSFTGELFFGEGSRLTVL.

J is TRBJ2-1 and V is TRBV10-3; 9 bases match TRBD2. This CDR3 is built from 14 residues. The junction had 6 bases not matched to a gene; V was cut back by 10 bases and J by 2 bases. The germline gives CDR1 ENHRY, CDR2 SYGVKD. The CDR3 region has the DNA TGTGCCACTAGCGCGGGGGGGGCCTACAATGAGCAGTTCTTC. Translating gives CATSAGGAYNEQFF.

The V gene is TRBV6-1, the J gene TRBJ1-1; unclear D gene. The germline gives CDR1 MNHNS, CDR2 SASEGT. Trimming took 6 bases from V and 1 from J, leaving 9 bases between them. The CDR3 consists of 13 residues. The CDR3 here is CASRRVQNTEAFF. The CDR3 region has the DNA TGTGCCAGCAGGAGGGTTCAGAACACTGAAGCTTTCTTT.

This clonotype was picked up a small number of times. This chain uses TRBV20-1 with TRBJ1-4, with D possibly matching TRBD1 (5 bases). Germline V gives CDR1 DFQATT, CDR2 SNEGSKA (reference sequence). The CDR3 sequence is 14 residues long. V lost 3 bases, J lost 4 bases, and 12 bases lay in between. CDR3 loop: CSASQRGGNEKLFF. CDR3 in DNA: TGCAGTGCTAGTCAACGGGGCGGTAATGAAAAACTGTTTTTT.

A few counts support this clonotype. The V call is TRBV18, the J call TRBJ2-7, with 7 positions matching TRBD1. The CDR3 spans 14 residues. Looked up from germline, CDR1 is KGHSH and CDR2 is LQKENI. After removal of 3 bases from V and 4 bases from J, the junction contained 6 bases not matched to a gene. Here the CDR3 DNA reads TGTGCCAGCTCACCTGTTGGGACAGAATACGAGCAGTACTTC. The encoded protein is CASSPVGTEYEQYF. Together with reference TRBV18 and TRBJ2-7, the CDR3 gives the full variable domain: NAGVMQNPRHLVRRRGQEARLRCSPMKGHSHVYWYRQLPEEGLKFMVYLQKENIIDESGMPKERFSAEFPKEGPSILRIQQVVRGDSAAYFCASSPVGTEYEQYFGPGTRLTVT.

The chain combines TRBV7-7 with TRBJ1-5, with D hard to call. Trimming removed 3 bases from V and 3 bases from J, with 6 bases in between. The V gene's germline CDR1 is SSHAT and CDR2 FNYEAQ (reference sequence). The CDR3 is made up of 13 amino acids. For the CDR3, the DNA is TGTGCCAGCAGCTTGGATAACAATCAGCCCCAGCATTTT. It codes for CASSLDNNQPQHF.

As to this clonotype: Compared with germline, one end of the junction differs, possibly owing to a read error. This sequence joins TRBV27 and TRBJ2-7; D is tentatively TRBD1 or TRBD2 (5 bases each). Germline CDR1 is MNHEY and CDR2 is SMNVEV (reference sequence). This CDR3 contains 15 residues. CDR3 sequence (DNA): TGTGCCAGCAGTTCTGATGGGACCCTCGGGTACGATCAGTACTTC. Translating gives CASSSDGTLGYDQYF.

The rearrangement joins TRBV6-2 or TRBV6-3 to TRBJ2-1, with D perhaps matching TRBD1 (6 bases). The CDR3 is 14 residues long. Trimming removed 10 bases at V and 7 bases at J, with 20 bases between. CDR1 is MNHEY and CDR2 is SVGEGT in the germline V gene. Here the CDR3 DNA reads TGTGCCACGCCCCTTGGGGGCCCTGTGAATGAGCAGTTCTTC. It codes for CATPLGGPVNEQFF.

The chain employs TRBV7-7 and TRBJ2-7; perhaps TRBD1 as D (5 bases). The CDR3 contains 13 residues. Looked up from germline, CDR1 is SSHAT and CDR2 is FNYEAQ (reference sequence). V was cut by 1 base and J by 3 bases, with 7 bases left in between. DNA of the CDR3: TGTGCCAGCAGCTTAGGAAGGGGCTACGAGCAGTACTTC. Translated: CASSLGRGYEQYF. The variable domain in full, with the rest retrieved from reference TRBV7-7 and TRBJ2-7, is GAGVSQSPRYKVTKRGQDVTLRCDPISSHATLYWYQQALGQGPEFLTYFNYEAQPDKSGLPSDRFSAERPEGSISTLTIQRTEQRDSAMYRCASSLGRGYEQYFGPGTRLTVT.

This clonotype was found a few times. The chain recombines TRBV28 with TRBJ2-7; D is possibly TRBD2 (6 bases). The CDR3 extends over 13 amino acids. V dropped 2 bases and J dropped 2 bases, with 7 bases sitting between them. The V gene's germline CDR1 is MDHEN and CDR2 SYDVKM. CDR3 loop: CASSLGGTYEQYF. The DNA of the CDR3 is TGTGCCAGCAGTTTAGGGGGGACCTACGAGCAGTACTTC.

As DNA, the CDR3 is TGTGCCAGCAGCTTAGCGAACAGGGTAGAGCAGTTCTTC. It codes for CASSLANRVEQFF. The genes are TRBV7-2 and TRBJ2-1; possible D gene TRBD1, 6 bases. This CDR3 is built from 13 residues. V gave up 0 bases and J gave up 10 bases, with 10 bases separating them. The germline V gene encodes CDR1 SGHTA and CDR2 FQGNSA.

The V call is TRBV27, the J call TRBJ2-7; perhaps D is TRBD1 or TRBD2 (5 bases each). This CDR3 is built from 15 residues. Trimming left V 1 base short and J 1 base short, with 11 bases between. CDR1 is MNHEY, CDR2 SMNVEV, per germline (reference sequence). The CDR3 loop reads CASSLLGTNSYEQYF. In DNA, the CDR3 is TGTGCCAGCAGTTTATTAGGGACCAATTCCTACGAGCAGTACTTC.

The chain carries TRBV6-1 and TRBJ1-6; D gene uncertain. This CDR3 is 15 amino acids long. V shed 4 bases and J shed 0 bases, with 7 bases lying between them. The germline CDR1 and CDR2 sequences are MNHNS and SASEGT. DNA for the CDR3: TGTGCCAGCAGTGCAGTAAGCTCCTATAATTCACCCCTCCACTTT. It codes for CASSAVSSYNSPLHF.

This chain joins TRBV9 and TRBJ2-1, with 8 bases that match TRBD1. The length of the CDR3 is 15 residues. The germline gives CDR1 SGDLS, CDR2 YYNGEE. Trimming cost V 3 bases and J 6 bases; bases outside gene matches: 8. The CDR3 DNA reads as TGTGCCAGCAGCGCGGGGACAGGTCGGTTCAATGAGCAGTTCTTC. It codes for CASSAGTGRFNEQFF.

The chain is built from TRBV27 and TRBJ2-2, with D tentatively TRBD1 (6 bases). The CDR3 contains 15 residues. With 3 bases removed from V and 4 bases from J, the gap between germline ends came to 12 bases. Germline CDR1 and CDR2: MNHEY and SMNVEV (reference sequence). The CDR3 DNA sequence: TGTGCCAGCAGTTTGGACAGCTCCGGCACCGGGGAGCTGTTTTTT. It yields the protein CASSLDSSGTGELFF.

The chain couples TRBV12-3 or TRBV12-4 to TRBJ2-1; 7 nucleotides match TRBD2. The V and J ends lost 6 bases and 3 bases, in that order; junction bases with no gene match: 8. The CDR3 has 15 amino acids. The chain's CDR3 is CASSAMTSFYNEQFF. The CDR3 nucleotides read TGTGCCAGCAGCGCGATGACTAGCTTCTACAATGAGCAGTTCTTC.

This clonotype was detected only a few times. The rearrangement joins TRBV5-8 to TRBJ1-2; the D is unclear. Germline lookup yields CDR1 SGHTS and CDR2 YDEGEE. V dropped 0 bases and J dropped 8 bases, with 8 bases sitting between them. The CDR3 length is 12 residues. The CDR3 DNA reads as TGTGCCAGCAGCTTGGGCATCGCCGGCTACACCTTC. This translates into CASSLGIAGYTF.

A few counts support this clonotype. The V call is TRBV18, the J call TRBJ1-5; no definite D call. CDR1 is KGHSH and CDR2 is LQKENI in the germline V gene. Trimming stripped 3 bases from V and 4 bases from J, with 7 bases between. The CDR3 contains 13 residues. The CDR3 spells CASSPEGNQPQHF. In nucleotides, the CDR3 is TGTGCCAGCTCACCGGAGGGAAATCAGCCCCAGCATTTT. Supplemented by reference TRBV18 and TRBJ1-5, the full variable domain reads NAGVMQNPRHLVRRRGQEARLRCSPMKGHSHVYWYRQLPEEGLKFMVYLQKENIIDESGMPKERFSAEFPKEGPSILRIQQVVRGDSAAYFCASSPEGNQPQHFGDGTRLSIL.

The chain couples TRBV5-1 to TRBJ2-2; the D is unclear. Germline values: CDR1 SGHRS, CDR2 YFSETQ. The CDR3 is 10 amino acids. Deletions cut 7 bases from V and 3 bases from J, with 1 base between. CDR3 sequence: CASYTGELFF. In DNA, the CDR3 is TGCGCCAGCTACACCGGGGAGCTGTTTTTT.

The rearrangement uses TRBV25-1 and TRBJ1-1; D gene unclear. V lost 4 bases to trimming and J lost 11 bases, with 17 bases between them. This CDR3 has 13 amino acids. Germline V gives CDR1 MGHDK, CDR2 SYGVNS. The CDR3, as DNA: TGTGCCAGCAGTGGAGGTGGGATGAGAGGGGCTTTCTTT. Protein sequence: CASSGGGMRGAFF.

CDR3 residues: CASSQVDSSPLHF. The CDR3 nucleotides read TGTGCCAGCAGCCAAGTCGACAGTTCACCCCTCCACTTT. The chain employs TRBV3-1 and TRBJ1-6; D is perhaps TRBD1 (5 bases). This CDR3 contains 13 residues. CDR1 LGHDT and CDR2 YNNKEL come from the germline V gene (reference sequence). The ends were cut back, 1 base at V and 9 bases at J, with 7 bases in the middle.

This sequence joins TRBV11-2 and TRBJ2-7; no clear D. The CDR3 is 13 amino acids. V was clipped by 0 bases and J by 6 bases, with 9 bases between them. The V gene's germline CDR1 is SGHAT and CDR2 FQNNGV. The CDR3 loop is CASSLDPSGEQYF. CDR3 bases: TGTGCCAGCAGCTTAGATCCTTCGGGCGAGCAGTACTTC.

The V gene is TRBV29-1, the J gene TRBJ2-7; possible D gene TRBD1, 6 bases. Trimming left V 7 bases short and J 0 bases short, with 22 bases between. The germline V gene has CDR1 SQVTM and CDR2 ANQGSEA. The CDR3 contains 16 residues. In nucleotides, the CDR3 is TGCAGCGCCCAGGGGAACAGTTACCCAACCTCCTACGAGCAGTACTTC. It is translated as CSAQGNSYPTSYEQYF.

The table lists this clonotype with many counts. The chain recombines TRBV10-2 with TRBJ1-1; tentatively, D is TRBD1 (6 bases). The CDR3 runs to 17 residues. V dropped 5 bases and J dropped 3 bases, with 22 bases sitting between them. Germline CDR1 reads WSHSY; CDR2 reads SAAADI. The CDR3 nucleotides read TGCGCCAGCAGTTACTACAGGGCGGGCCGGCTTGACACTGAAGCTTTCTTT. It yields the protein CASSYYRAGRLDTEAFF.

This clonotype has ten or more counts. The chain recombines TRBV11-2 with TRBJ1-1; D might be TRBD1 (6 bases). The CDR3 is 13 amino acids. V was cut by 5 bases and J by 5 bases, with 12 bases left in between. Germline CDR1 is SGHAT and CDR2 is FQNNGV. Here the CDR3 reads CASSAYRGTEAFF. CDR3 sequence (DNA): TGTGCCAGCAGCGCTTATAGGGGGACTGAAGCTTTCTTT. Filled out from reference TRBV11-2 and TRBJ1-1, the complete variable domain reads EAGVAQSPRYKIIEKRQSVAFWCNPISGHATLYWYQQILGQGPKLLIQFQNNGVVDDSQLPKDRFSAERLKGVDSTLKIQPAKLEDSAVYLCASSAYRGTEAFFGQGTRLTVV.

This clonotype was seen repeatedly, ten times or more. This chain connects TRBV7-2 to TRBJ1-6, with TRBD1 matching 7 bases. CDR3 size: 14 residues. V trimming: 1 base; J trimming: 7 bases; junction bases outside the gene matches: 1. Germline V CDR1 and CDR2: SGHTA, FQGNSA. CDR3 coding DNA: TGTGCCAGCAGCTTAGTGACAGGGAATTCACCCCTCCACTTT. This codes for CASSLVTGNSPLHF.

This rearrangement joins TRBV4-3 to TRBJ1-1; TRBD1 is a possible D gene (5 bases). CDR1 and CDR2 (germline): LGHNA, YSLEER. The CDR3 totals 17 residues. V lost 0 bases to trimming and J lost 0 bases, with 14 bases between them. This chain's CDR3 is CASSQELTGLMNTEAFF. CDR3 nucleotides: TGCGCCAGCAGCCAAGAACTCACGGGACTCATGAACACTGAAGCTTTCTTT.

This clonotype was seen a handful of times. V usage is TRBV12-3 or TRBV12-4 and J usage is TRBJ1-5, with a possible D match to TRBD1 (5 bases). Trimming took off 6 bases at V and 6 bases at J, with 15 bases between the two ends. The CDR3 spans 14 residues. CDR3 sequence (DNA): TGTGCCAGCAGGGATCATACTAGGGGTCAGCCCCAGCATTTT. Its translation is CASRDHTRGQPQHF.

This clonotype was seen only a few times. The chain uses TRBV7-4 and TRBJ1-1, with D unclear. CDR1 is SGHVT, CDR2 SQSDAQ, per germline. The CDR3 is 11 residues long. V was pared by 5 bases and J by 7 bases, with 8 bases between. CDR3 sequence reads: CASSLQCEAFF. CDR3 bases: TGTGCCAGCAGCCTTCAGTGTGAAGCTTTCTTT. Drawing the rest from reference TRBV7-4 and TRBJ1-1, the complete variable domain is GAGVSQSPRYKVAKRGRDVALRCDSISGHVTLYWYRQTLGQGSEVLTYSQSDAQRDKSGRPSGRFSAERPERSVSTLKIQRTEQGDSAVYLCASSLQCEAFFGQGTRLTVV.

This clonotype came up a few times. This sequence joins TRBV7-9 and TRBJ1-1; weak D call: TRBD1 (6 bases). There are 17 residues in the CDR3. Germline CDR1 reads SEHNR; CDR2 reads FQNEAQ (reference sequence). The V gene lost 5 bases and the J gene lost 0 bases, with 19 bases spanning the gap. The CDR3 sequence is CASSPDRPDFMNTEAFF. In nucleotides, the CDR3 is TGTGCCAGCAGCCCCGACAGGCCTGACTTCATGAACACTGAAGCTTTCTTT.

The chain is built from TRBV2 and TRBJ2-3; D unresolved. V was trimmed by 3 bases and J by 2 bases, leaving 6 bases between them. This CDR3 has 13 amino acids. CDR1 is SNHLY, CDR2 FYNNEI, per germline. CDR3 protein: CASSDQPTDTQYF. CDR3 nucleotides: TGTGCCAGCAGTGACCAACCCACAGATACGCAGTATTTT.

This clonotype has ten or more counts. The chain recombines TRBV2 with TRBJ1-4; the D is unclear. The germline V gene has CDR1 SNHLY and CDR2 FYNNEI. The CDR3 is 14 amino acids. Trimming pared 5 bases from V and 4 bases from J, leaving 11 bases between. The CDR3 reads CASSRGIGNEKLFF. In DNA form, the CDR3 reads TGTGCCAGCAGTCGGGGTATTGGTAATGAAAAACTGTTTTTT. The whole variable domain, remainder taken from reference TRBV2 and TRBJ1-4, is EPEVTQTPSHQVTQMGQEVILRCVPISNHLYFYWYRQILGQKVEFLVSFYNNEISEKSEIFDDQFSVERPDGSNFTLKIRSTKLEDSAMYFCASSRGIGNEKLFFGSGTQLSVL.